A single sample is the source of the 9 T cell receptor beta chains below, sequenced in a study of T cells after yellow fever vaccination. TCRdb recomputed calls from the 5' RACE reads with MiXCR, one row per CDR3 protein. This sample has around 550,000 distinct CDR3 sequences, with about 19% found just once. Material: PBMCs, obtained 15 days after the yellow fever booster vaccination. These receptor sequences come from a man aged 25 to 40 who received the YFV17D yellow fever vaccine.

V is TRBV4-3 and J is TRBJ2-5, with D uncertain. The CDR3 contains 16 residues. Germline CDR1 reads LGHNA; CDR2 reads YSLEER. Deletions cut 1 base from V and 0 bases from J, with 12 bases between. CDR3 loop: CASSQAGARYQETQYF. CDR3 sequence (DNA): TGCGCCAGCAGCCAAGCCGGAGCTAGGTACCAAGAGACCCAGTACTTC.

The chain is built from TRBV29-1 and TRBJ2-2, with D tentatively TRBD2 (5 bases). Trimming removed 6 bases from V and 11 bases from J, with 10 bases in between. Germline CDR1 and CDR2: SQVTM and ANQGSEA. The CDR3 loop spans 10 amino acids. The CDR3 nucleotides read TGCAGCGTGCGGGCGGGTGAGCTGTTTTTT. Translating gives CSVRAGELFF.

The rearrangement joins TRBV11-3 to TRBJ2-3, with a tentative D call TRBD2 (5 bases). Germline CDR1 reads SGHNT; CDR2 reads YENEEA. CDR3 length: 14 amino acids. V gave up 2 bases and J gave up 5 bases, with 11 bases separating them. CDR3 amino acids: CASSLRGFGDTQYF. CDR3 DNA sequence: TGTGCCAGCAGCTTAAGAGGGTTCGGAGATACGCAGTATTTT. The full variable domain, in which reference TRBV11-3 and TRBJ2-3 provide the parts outside the CDR3, is EAGVVQSPRYKIIEKKQPVAFWCNPISGHNTLYWYLQNLGQGPELLIRYENEEAVDDSQLPKDRFSAERLKGVDSTLKIQPAELGDSAVYLCASSLRGFGDTQYFGPGTRLTVL.

This clonotype was observed a handful of times. The rearrangement links TRBV6-1 to TRBJ1-1, with TRBD1 matching over 7 bases. This CDR3 is 14 amino acids long. Trimming at V came to 5 bases and at J to 7 bases, leaving 10 bases not matched to a gene. In germline, CDR1 is MNHNS, CDR2 SASEGT. The CDR3 here is CASSPRKGAHEAFF. Written as DNA, the CDR3 is TGTGCCAGCAGTCCCAGAAAGGGGGCTCATGAAGCTTTCTTT.

The chain recombines TRBV6-5 with TRBJ2-1, with TRBD1 identical over 7 bases. The length of the CDR3 is 13 residues. The V segment lost 4 bases and the J segment 10 bases; nucleotides outside the gene matches: 7. CDR1 and CDR2 (germline): MNHEY, SVGAGI. The CDR3 here is CASSLLLDREQFF. The CDR3 bases are TGTGCCAGCAGTTTGCTTCTGGACAGGGAGCAGTTCTTC.

This clonotype came up a few times. The gene calls are TRBV11-2 and TRBJ1-2; D call uncertain. Germline assignment: CDR1 SGHAT and CDR2 FQNNGV. There are 14 residues in the CDR3. V lost 6 bases to trimming and J lost 5 bases, with 16 bases between them. CDR3 nucleotides: TGTGCCAGCAGTTCTTCTAATCCCGGATATGGCTACACCTTC. This sequence encodes CASSSSNPGYGYTF.

Notes on this clonotype: A junction boundary mismatches the germline segment, possibly from a read error. V gene TRBV20-1 combines with J gene TRBJ1-4; D unresolved. Germline CDR1 reads DFQATT; CDR2 reads SNEGSKA (reference sequence). The CDR3 is 12 residues long. CDR3 region: CSARGRNEKLFF. The CDR3 DNA sequence: TGCAGTGCGAGAGGACGGAATGAAAAACTGTTTTTT.

This clonotype has only a few counts. This chain joins TRBV10-1 and TRBJ2-4; D not resolved. V was pared by 3 bases and J by 0 bases, with 9 bases between. This CDR3 has 15 residues. Germline lookup yields CDR1 WNHNN and CDR2 SYGVQD (reference sequence). CDR3 sequence: CASSDGLLAKNIQYF. CDR3 in DNA: TGCGCCAGCAGTGACGGATTACTAGCCAAAAACATTCAGTACTTC.

Many counts were recorded for this clonotype. The chain employs TRBV12-3 or TRBV12-4 and TRBJ2-1; 9 bases are a match to TRBD1. This CDR3 contains 14 residues. V shed 6 bases and J 9 bases; nucleotides not matched to a gene: 9. The CDR3 DNA follows: TGTGCCAGCAGGAGACAGGGGGGGACACTTGAGCAGTTCTTC. Its translation is CASRRQGGTLEQFF.